The text below deals with one T cell receptor beta chain. The antigen is unknown. The data originate from a study of T cell repertoires in cytomegalovirus infection. Study at large: Selected CMV epitopes included recently identified HLA-C-restricted ones as well as well-studied HLA-B-restricted ones.

Via MiXCR, TCRdb re-called the reads, giving one row per CDR3 protein. The sample consists of roughly 990,000 distinct CDR3 sequences, approximately 31% of them appearing once. Points from the study as a whole: The cumulative frequency of public TCR beta families identified carriers of CMV plus the relevant HLA. Ex vivo responses were dominated by HLA-C-restricted CMV-specific TCR beta clonotypes.

This CDR3 is built from 21 residues. The trim removed 6 bases at V and 3 bases at J, leaving 22 bases unmatched. This clonotype originated in a human donor in good health (CMV status not recorded). Some clones in this sample may be carry-over from other donors' samples. The sample was cultured CD8+ T cells from PBMCs, taken from culture after CMV antigen stimulation. The chain combines TRBV12-3 or TRBV12-4 with TRBJ2-1; TRBD2 matches 11 bases. CDR3 in DNA: TGTGCCAGCAGCCTGGGGGGATTAGGGCTAGCGGGGGGAACGAACTACAATGAGCAGTTCTTC. Its translation is CASSLGGLGLAGGTNYNEQFF.